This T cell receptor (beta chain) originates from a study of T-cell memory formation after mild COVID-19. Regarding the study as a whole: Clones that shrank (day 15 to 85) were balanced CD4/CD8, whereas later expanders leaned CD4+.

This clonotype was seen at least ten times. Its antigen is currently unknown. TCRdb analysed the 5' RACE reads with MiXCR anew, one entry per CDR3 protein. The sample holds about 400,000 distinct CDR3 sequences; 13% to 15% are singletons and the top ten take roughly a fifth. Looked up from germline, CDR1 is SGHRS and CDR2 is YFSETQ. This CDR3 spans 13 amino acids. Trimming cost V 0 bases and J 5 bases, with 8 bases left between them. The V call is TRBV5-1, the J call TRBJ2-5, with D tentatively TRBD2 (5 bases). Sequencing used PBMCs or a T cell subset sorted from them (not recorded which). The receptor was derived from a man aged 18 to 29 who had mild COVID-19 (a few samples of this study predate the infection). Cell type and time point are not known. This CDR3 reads CASSLGSGETQYF. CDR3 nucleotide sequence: TGCGCCAGCAGCTTGGGATCGGGGGAGACCCAGTACTTC. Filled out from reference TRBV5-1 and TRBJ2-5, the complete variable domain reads KAGVTQTPRYLIKTRGQQVTLSCSPISGHRSVSWYQQTPGQGLQFLFEYFSETQRNKGNFPGRFSGRQFSNSRSEMNVSTLELGDSALYLCASSLGSGETQYFGPGTRLLVL.